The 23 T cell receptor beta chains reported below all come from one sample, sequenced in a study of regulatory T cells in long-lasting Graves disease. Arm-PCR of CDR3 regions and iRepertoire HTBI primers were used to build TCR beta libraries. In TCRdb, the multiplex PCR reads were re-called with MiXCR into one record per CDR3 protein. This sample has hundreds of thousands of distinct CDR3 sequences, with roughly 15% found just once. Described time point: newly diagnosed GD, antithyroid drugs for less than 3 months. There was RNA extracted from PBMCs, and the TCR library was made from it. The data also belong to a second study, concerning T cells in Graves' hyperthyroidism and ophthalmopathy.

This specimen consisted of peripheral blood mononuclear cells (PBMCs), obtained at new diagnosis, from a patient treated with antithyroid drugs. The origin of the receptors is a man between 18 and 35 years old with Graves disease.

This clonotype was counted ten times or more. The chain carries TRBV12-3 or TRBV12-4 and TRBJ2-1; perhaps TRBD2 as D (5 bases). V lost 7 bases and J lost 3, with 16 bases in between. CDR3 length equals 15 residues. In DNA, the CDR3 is TGTGCCAGCACCCTTGTGGCAGGAGGCTACAATGAGCAGTTCTTC. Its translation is CASTLVAGGYNEQFF.

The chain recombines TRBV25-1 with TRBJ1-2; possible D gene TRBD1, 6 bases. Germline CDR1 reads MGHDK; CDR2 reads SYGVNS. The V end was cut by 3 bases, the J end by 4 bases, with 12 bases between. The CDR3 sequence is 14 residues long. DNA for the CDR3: TGTGCCAGCAGTGACCGGGGGCCTGTCTATGGCTACACCTTC. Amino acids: CASSDRGPVYGYTF.

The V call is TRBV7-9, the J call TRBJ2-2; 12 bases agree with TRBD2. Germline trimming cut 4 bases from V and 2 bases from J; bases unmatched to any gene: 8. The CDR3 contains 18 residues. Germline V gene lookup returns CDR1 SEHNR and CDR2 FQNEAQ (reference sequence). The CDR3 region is CASSSPGLAGLNTGELFF. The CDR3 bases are TGTGCCAGCAGCTCCCCCGGACTAGCGGGATTAAACACCGGGGAGCTGTTTTTT.

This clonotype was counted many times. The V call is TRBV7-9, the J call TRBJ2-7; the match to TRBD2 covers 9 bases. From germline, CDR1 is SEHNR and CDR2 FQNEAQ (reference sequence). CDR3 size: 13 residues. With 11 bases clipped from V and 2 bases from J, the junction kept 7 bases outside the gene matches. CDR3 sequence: CAGGASGTYEQYF. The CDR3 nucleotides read TGTGCCGGAGGGGCTAGCGGGACCTACGAGCAGTACTTC.

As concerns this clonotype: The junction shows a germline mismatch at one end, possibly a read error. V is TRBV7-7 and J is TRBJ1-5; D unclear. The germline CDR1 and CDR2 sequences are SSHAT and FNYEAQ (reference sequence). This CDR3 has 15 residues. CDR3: CASSLHHRRCQPQHF. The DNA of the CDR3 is TGTGCTAGCAGCTTGCATCATCGTCGGTGTCAGCCCCAGCATTTT.

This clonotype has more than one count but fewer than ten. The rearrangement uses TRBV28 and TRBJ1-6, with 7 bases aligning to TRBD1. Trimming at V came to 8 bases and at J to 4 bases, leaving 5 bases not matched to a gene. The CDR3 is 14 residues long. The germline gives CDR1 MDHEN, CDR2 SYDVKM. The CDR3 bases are TGTGCCAGCCAGAAGGGGGCATATAATTCACCCCTCCACTTT. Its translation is CASQKGAYNSPLHF. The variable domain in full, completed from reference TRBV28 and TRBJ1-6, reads DVKVTQSSRYLVKRTGEKVFLECVQDMDHENMFWYRQDPGLGLRLIYFSYDVKMKEKGDIPEGYSVSREKKERFSLILESASTNQTSMYLCASQKGAYNSPLHFGNGTRLTVT.

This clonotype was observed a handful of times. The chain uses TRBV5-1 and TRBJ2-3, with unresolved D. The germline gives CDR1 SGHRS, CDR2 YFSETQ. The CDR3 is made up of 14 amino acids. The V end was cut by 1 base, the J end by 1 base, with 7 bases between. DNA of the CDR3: TGCGCCAGCAGCTTGTATCAGGGCACAGATACGCAGTATTTT. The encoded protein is CASSLYQGTDTQYF.

The CDR3 protein is CASSREQPTDTQYF. The CDR3 DNA reads TGTGCCAGCAGCAGGGAACAGCCCACAGATACGCAGTATTTT. The chain employs TRBV7-9 and TRBJ2-3, with D unclear. This CDR3 has 14 amino acids. CDR1 and CDR2 from the germline V gene are SEHNR and FQNEAQ (reference sequence). Between the trimmed V and J ends, which lost 5 bases and 2 bases, there was a span of 11 bases.

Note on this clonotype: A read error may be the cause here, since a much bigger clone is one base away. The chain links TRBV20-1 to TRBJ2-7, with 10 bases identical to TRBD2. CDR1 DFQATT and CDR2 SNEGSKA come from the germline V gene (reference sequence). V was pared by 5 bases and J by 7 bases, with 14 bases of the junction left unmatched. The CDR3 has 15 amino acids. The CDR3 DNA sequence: TGCAGTGCTCGAGCGGGAGGGCCCCCCTACAATGAGCAGTACTTC. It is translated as CSARAGGPPYNEQYF.

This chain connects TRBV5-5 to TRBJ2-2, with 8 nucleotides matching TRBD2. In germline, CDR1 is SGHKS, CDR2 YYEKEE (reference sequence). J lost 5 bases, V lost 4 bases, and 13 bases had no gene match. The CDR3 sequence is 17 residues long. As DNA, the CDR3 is TGTGCCAGCAGCCCTCGGGGGGGCGGGAGACAGACCGGGGAGCTGTTTTTT. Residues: CASSPRGGGRQTGELFF.

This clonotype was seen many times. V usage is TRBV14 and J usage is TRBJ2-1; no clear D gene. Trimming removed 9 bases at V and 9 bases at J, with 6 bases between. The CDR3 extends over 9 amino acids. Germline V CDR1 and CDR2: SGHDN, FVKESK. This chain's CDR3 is CASGVEQFF. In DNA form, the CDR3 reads TGTGCCAGTGGGGTTGAGCAGTTCTTC.

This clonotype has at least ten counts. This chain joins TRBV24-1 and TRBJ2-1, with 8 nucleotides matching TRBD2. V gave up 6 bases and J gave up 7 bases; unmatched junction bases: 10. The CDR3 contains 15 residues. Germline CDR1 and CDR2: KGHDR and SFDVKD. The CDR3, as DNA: TGTGCCACCAGTTTAGGACTAGCCGACAGGAATGAGCAGTTCTTC. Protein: CATSLGLADRNEQFF.

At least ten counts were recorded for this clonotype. CDR3 sequence reads: CASSLEQSTDTQYF. CDR3 sequence (DNA): TGCGCCAGCAGCTTGGAACAGAGCACAGATACGCAGTATTTT. J is TRBJ2-3 and V is TRBV5-1; D unclear. V lost 0 bases and J lost 0, with 5 bases in between. The CDR3 totals 14 residues. Germline V gives CDR1 SGHRS, CDR2 YFSETQ.

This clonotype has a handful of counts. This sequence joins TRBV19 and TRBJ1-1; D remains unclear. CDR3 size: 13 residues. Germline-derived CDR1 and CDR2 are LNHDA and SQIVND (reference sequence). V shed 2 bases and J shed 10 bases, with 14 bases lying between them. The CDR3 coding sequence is TGTGCCAGTAGTATAAAGTTAGGGCGGGGAGCTTTCTTT. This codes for CASSIKLGRGAFF.

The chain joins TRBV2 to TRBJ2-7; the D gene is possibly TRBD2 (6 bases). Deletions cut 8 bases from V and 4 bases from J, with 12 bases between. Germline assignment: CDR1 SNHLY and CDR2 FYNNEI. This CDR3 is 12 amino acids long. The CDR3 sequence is CASVRDFYEQYF. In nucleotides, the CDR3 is TGTGCCAGCGTCCGGGACTTTTACGAGCAGTACTTC. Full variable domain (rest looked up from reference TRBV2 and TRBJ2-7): EPEVTQTPSHQVTQMGQEVILRCVPISNHLYFYWYRQILGQKVEFLVSFYNNEISEKSEIFDDQFSVERPDGSNFTLKIRSTKLEDSAMYFCASVRDFYEQYFGPGTRLTVT.

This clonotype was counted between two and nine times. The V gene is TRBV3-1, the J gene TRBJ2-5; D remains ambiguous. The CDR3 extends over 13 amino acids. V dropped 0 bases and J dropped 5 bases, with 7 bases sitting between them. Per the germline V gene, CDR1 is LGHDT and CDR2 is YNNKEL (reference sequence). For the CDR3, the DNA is TGTGCCAGCAGCCAAGAGGGTCGGGAGACCCAGTACTTC. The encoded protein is CASSQEGRETQYF.

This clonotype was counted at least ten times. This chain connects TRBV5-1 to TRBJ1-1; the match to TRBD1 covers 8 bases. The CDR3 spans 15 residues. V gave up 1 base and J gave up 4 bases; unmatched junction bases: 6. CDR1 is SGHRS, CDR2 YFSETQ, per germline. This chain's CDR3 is CASSLIQGAGTEAFF. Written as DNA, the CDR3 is TGCGCCAGCAGCTTGATTCAGGGGGCAGGCACTGAAGCTTTCTTT.

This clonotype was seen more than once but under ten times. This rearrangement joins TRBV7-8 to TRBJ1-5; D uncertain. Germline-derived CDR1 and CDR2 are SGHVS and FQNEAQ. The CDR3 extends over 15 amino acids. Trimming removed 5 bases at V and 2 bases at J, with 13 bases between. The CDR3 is CASSPVRGRNQPQHF. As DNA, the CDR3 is TGTGCCAGCAGCCCAGTCCGGGGTCGCAATCAGCCCCAGCATTTT. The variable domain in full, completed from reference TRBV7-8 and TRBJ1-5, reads GAGVSQSPRYKVAKRGQDVALRCDPISGHVSLFWYQQALGQGPEFLTYFQNEAQLDKSGLPSDRFFAERPEGSVSTLKIQRTQQEDSAVYLCASSPVRGRNQPQHFGDGTRLSIL.

The CDR3 DNA sequence: TGTGCCAGCAGCCGCCGGGGACGACAGAACACTGAAGCTTTCTTT. Encoded protein: CASSRRGRQNTEAFF. This chain links TRBV5-6 with TRBJ1-1; D is possibly TRBD1 (5 bases). Looked up from germline, CDR1 is SGHDT and CDR2 is YYEEEE. The CDR3 consists of 15 residues. V lost 4 bases, J lost 1 base, and 14 bases lay in between.

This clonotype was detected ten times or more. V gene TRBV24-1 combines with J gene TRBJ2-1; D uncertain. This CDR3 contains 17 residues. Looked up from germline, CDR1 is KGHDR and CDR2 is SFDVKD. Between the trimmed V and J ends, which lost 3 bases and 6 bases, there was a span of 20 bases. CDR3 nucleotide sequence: TGTGCCACCAGTGATGACAAGGATCTACCACCGCCCAATGAGCAGTTCTTC. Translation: CATSDDKDLPPPNEQFF.

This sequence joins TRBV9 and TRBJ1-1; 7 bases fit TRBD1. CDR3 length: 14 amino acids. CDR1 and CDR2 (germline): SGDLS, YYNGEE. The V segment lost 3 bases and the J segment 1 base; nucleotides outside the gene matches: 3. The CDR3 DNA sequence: TGTGCCAGCAGCGCCGGGGACAGGAACACTGAAGCTTTCTTT. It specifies CASSAGDRNTEAFF.

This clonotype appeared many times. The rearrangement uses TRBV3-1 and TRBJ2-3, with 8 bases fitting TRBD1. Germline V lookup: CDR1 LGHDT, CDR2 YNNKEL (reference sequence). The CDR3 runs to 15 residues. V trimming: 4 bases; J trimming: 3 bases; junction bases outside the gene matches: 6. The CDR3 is CASSLGQGSTDTQYF. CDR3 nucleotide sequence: TGTGCCAGCAGCCTTGGACAGGGATCGACAGATACGCAGTATTTT.

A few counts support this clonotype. The CDR3 nucleotides are TGCGCCAGCAGTCATTCGGACAGACAACGGTATAATGAAAAACTGTTTTTT. Protein product: CASSHSDRQRYNEKLFF. The V gene is TRBV4-1, the J gene TRBJ1-4; tentative D call: TRBD1 (6 bases). V was shortened by 6 bases and J by 4 bases, with 21 bases between the two germline ends. The CDR3 extends over 17 amino acids. Germline CDR1 and CDR2: MGHRA and YSYEKL.